This passage covers 17 T cell receptor beta chains from one sample sequenced in a study of blood T cell repertoires in COVID-19. The method was immunoSEQ multiplex PCR; TCRdb's version includes in-frame clones alone and lacks a portion of them. Among some 260,000 clones listed, under 90% were seen once. The sample comprised PBMCs or T cells enriched from blood (not recorded which). The receptor source for this set is a man aged 25-40 years with acute COVID-19.

V and J are TRBV28 and TRBJ2-1; TRBD1 might be the D (6 bases). CDR1 and CDR2 from the germline V gene are MDHEN and SYDVKM. The CDR3 covers 17 residues. With 5 bases removed from V and 5 bases from J, the gap between germline ends came to 22 bases. The CDR3 here is CASSPRQAATRNNEQFF. CDR3 DNA sequence: TGTGCCAGCAGTCCACGACAGGCTGCAACCCGAAACAATGAGCAGTTCTTC.

The V call is TRBV11-2, the J call TRBJ2-3; 8 bases line up with TRBD2. Germline V lookup: CDR1 SGHAT, CDR2 FQNNGV. The CDR3 has 15 amino acids. With V trimmed by 4 bases and J by 2 bases, 5 bases remained unmatched. The CDR3 DNA follows: TGTGCCAGCAGCTCCTCGGGACTAGACACAGATACGCAGTATTTT. Residues: CASSSSGLDTDTQYF.

This clone has just one count. This chain uses TRBV5-4 with TRBJ2-4, with no clear D. Between the trimmed V and J ends, which lost 4 bases and 1 base, there was a span of 15 bases. CDR3 length equals 16 residues. CDR1 SGHNT and CDR2 YYREEE come from the germline V gene (reference sequence). The CDR3, as DNA: TGTGCCAGCAGCCCCAACCAGCGACCGGCCAAAAACATTCAGTACTTC. It encodes CASSPNQRPAKNIQYF.

The V call is TRBV6-5, the J call TRBJ2-7, with D possibly TRBD2 on 6 matching bases. The germline CDR1 and CDR2 sequences are MNHEY and SVGAGI. The V end lost 8 bases, the J end lost 3 bases, and 8 bases lay between the germline ends. This CDR3 is built from 11 residues. In nucleotides, the CDR3 is TGTGCCAGCTCGCGGGGCTACGAGCAGTACGTC. This translates into CASSRGYEQYV.

The gene calls are TRBV10-2 and TRBJ1-1; a possible D gene is TRBD1 (5 bases). The germline V and J ends were trimmed by 0 bases and 5 bases, with 7 bases remaining between them. Germline CDR1 WSHSY, CDR2 SAAADI. This CDR3 is built from 13 residues. CDR3 in amino acids: CASSESKGTEAFF. CDR3 in DNA: TGCGCCAGCAGTGAGTCGAAGGGGACTGAAGCTTTCTTT.

The genes are TRBV6-5 and TRBJ1-1; TRBD1 matches at 9 bases. In germline, CDR1 is MNHEY, CDR2 SVGAGI. J gave up 6 bases and V 6 bases, and 8 bases lay outside the gene matches. The CDR3 is made up of 14 amino acids. The CDR3 DNA is TGTGCCAGCAGCGGACAGGGGAGGTGGTCTGAAGCTTTCTTT. This sequence encodes CASSGQGRWSEAFF.

This clone was found a few times. The J gene is TRBJ2-1, the V gene TRBV6-2 or TRBV6-3; D may be TRBD2 (6 bases). Germline V CDR1 and CDR2: MNHEY, SVGEGT. Deletions cut 6 bases from V and 10 bases from J, with 13 bases between. CDR3 size: 12 residues. The CDR3 region is CASSDPRGEQFF. CDR3 coding DNA: TGTGCCAGCAGCGACCCCCGGGGGGAGCAGTTCTTC.

V gene TRBV3-1 (or the pseudogene TRBV3-2) combines with J gene TRBJ1-6; possible D gene TRBD1, 6 bases. This CDR3 contains 15 residues. The V end was cut by 7 bases, the J end by 5 bases, with 15 bases between. The germline CDR1 and CDR2 sequences are LGHDT and YNNKEL (reference sequence). This CDR3 reads CASTSRGQDNSPLHF. DNA of the CDR3: TGTGCCAGCACCTCCCGGGGACAAGATAATTCACCCCTCCACTTT.

The chain links TRBV12-3 or TRBV12-4 to TRBJ2-2; D not certain. With 3 bases removed from V and 7 bases from J, the gap between germline ends came to 9 bases. The CDR3 is 13 amino acids. CDR3 region: CASSFQNIGELFF. CDR3 DNA: TGTGCCAGCAGTTTCCAGAATATCGGGGAGCTGTTTTTT.

The chain joins TRBV24-1 to TRBJ2-3; D may be TRBD1 (5 bases). This CDR3 spans 15 amino acids. Germline values: CDR1 KGHDR, CDR2 SFDVKD. Trimming left V 1 base short and J 4 bases short, with 11 bases between. This chain's CDR3 is CATSDFRERSDTQYF. DNA for the CDR3: TGTGCCACCAGTGATTTCAGGGAACGGTCAGATACGCAGTATTTT.

V usage is TRBV19 and J usage is TRBJ1-6, with no clear D. In germline, CDR1 is LNHDA, CDR2 SQIVND (reference sequence). The germline V and J ends were trimmed by 1 base and 1 base, with 8 bases remaining between them. CDR3 length: 16 residues. CDR3 sequence: CASSIGGESYNSPLHF. CDR3 sequence (DNA): TGTGCCAGTAGTATAGGCGGGGAATCCTATAATTCACCCCTCCACTTT.

The CDR3 nucleotides are TGTGCCAGCAGCCTAGACGCCACCAGACAGGGTGGTGAAAAACTGTTTTTT. It encodes CASSLDATRQGGEKLFF. The rearrangement joins TRBV9 to TRBJ1-4; TRBD1 matches 7 bases. The V gene end was trimmed by 4 bases and the J gene end by 7 bases; junction bases not matched to a gene: 16. Germline V gives CDR1 SGDLS, CDR2 YYNGEE. This CDR3 is 17 amino acids long.

This chain joins TRBV7-8 and TRBJ1-4; the D gene is possibly TRBD1 (6 bases). This CDR3 is built from 15 residues. The V and J ends lost 6 bases and 3 bases respectively, with 14 bases between them. The germline CDR1 and CDR2 sequences are SGHVS and FQNEAQ. The CDR3 loop is CASRDHRASNEKLFF. CDR3 DNA sequence: TGTGCCAGCAGGGACCACAGGGCCTCTAATGAAAAACTGTTTTTT.

The chain uses TRBV29-1 and TRBJ1-5; D is unresolved. Per germline, CDR1 SQVTM and CDR2 ANQGSEA. The germline V and J ends were trimmed by 0 bases and 7 bases, with 10 bases remaining between them. CDR3 size: 13 residues. Written as DNA, the CDR3 is TGCAGCGTTGAAGATCAACCGGGGCAGCCCCAGCATTTT. This encodes CSVEDQPGQPQHF.

This clone appeared a few times. The rearrangement joins TRBV19 to TRBJ1-6; the D gene is possibly TRBD1 (5 bases). This CDR3 spans 14 amino acids. The germline CDR1 and CDR2 sequences are LNHDA and SQIVND (reference sequence). V gave up 7 bases and J gave up 9 bases, with 16 bases separating them. In DNA, the CDR3 is TGTGCCAGTACCTCCGAAGGGGTGAGTTCACCCCTCCACTTT. This gives the protein CASTSEGVSSPLHF.

This sequence joins TRBV30 and TRBJ1-2; 7 bases are a match to TRBD1. This CDR3 spans 15 amino acids. After removal of 4 bases from V and 4 bases from J, the junction contained 12 bases not matched to a gene. Germline CDR1 is GTSNPN and CDR2 is SVGIG (reference sequence). CDR3 sequence reads: CAWTSGTEKAYGYTF. The CDR3 nucleotides are TGTGCCTGGACCTCCGGGACAGAGAAAGCCTATGGCTACACCTTC.

This sequence joins TRBV2 and TRBJ2-1; D uncertain. V lost 4 bases to trimming and J lost 11 bases, with 9 bases between them. This CDR3 has 11 amino acids. The germline CDR1 and CDR2 sequences are SNHLY and FYNNEI. The CDR3 DNA reads as TGTGCCAGCAGTGTCGAGGATAAGCAGTTCTTC. It translates to CASSVEDKQFF.